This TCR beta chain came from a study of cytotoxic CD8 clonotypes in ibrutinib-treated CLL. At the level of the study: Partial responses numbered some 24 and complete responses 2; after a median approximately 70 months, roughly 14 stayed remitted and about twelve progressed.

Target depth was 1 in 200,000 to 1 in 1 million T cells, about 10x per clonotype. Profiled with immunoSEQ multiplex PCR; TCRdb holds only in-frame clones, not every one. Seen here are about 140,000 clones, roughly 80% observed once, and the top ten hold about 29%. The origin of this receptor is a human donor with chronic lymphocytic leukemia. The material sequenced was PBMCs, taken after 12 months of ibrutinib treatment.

CDR3 sequence: CASSPDRALQETQYF. The CDR3 region has the DNA TGCGCCAGCAGCCCGGACAGGGCTCTACAAGAGACCCAGTACTTC. The V and J genes are TRBV5-1 and TRBJ2-5, with TRBD1 matching over 8 bases. Unmatched junction bases numbered 7, after V lost 4 bases and J lost 2 bases. Germline V gene lookup returns CDR1 SGHRS and CDR2 YFSETQ. This CDR3 spans 15 amino acids.